This T cell receptor (beta chain) was sequenced in a study of blood T cell repertoires in COVID-19. Across the study: The origin of the acute and convalescent COVID-19 samples was the United States, Italy and Spain. T cells, B-cell-depleted T cells, or PBMCs supplied cDNA or gDNA.

The germline gives CDR1 GTSNPN, CDR2 SVGIG (reference sequence). The V end lost 1 base, the J end lost 6 bases, and 15 bases lay between the germline ends. The CDR3 sequence is 14 residues long. In the original processing: Reference gene primer amplification gave estimated nucleated cell counts. Data came from immunoSEQ multiplex PCR; TCRdb stores just in-frame clones and leaves some out. Clonal size and the V and J genes are those of that table, whereas D and trimming came from the DNA. The sample has approximately 50,000 clones, approximately 86% seen once. What was sequenced was peripheral blood. The J gene is TRBJ1-1, the V gene TRBV30; tentatively, D is TRBD1 (6 bases). This receptor was obtained from a woman aged 80 or over with acute or convalescent COVID-19. The CDR3 sequence: CAWSDKQGRAEAFF. CDR3 in DNA: TGTGCCTGGAGTGACAAACAGGGTCGCGCTGAAGCTTTCTTT.